These 5 T cell receptor beta chains share one sample of origin, sequenced in a study of Ad26.COV2.S vaccination and SARS-CoV-2 variants (dated by TCRdb to about 2021). To prepare the library, the immunoSEQ multiplex PCR assay was applied. Sourced from immuneACCESS, this table was stored by TCRdb with only in-frame sequences that have V and J called. A share of the clones is absent; for the studies checked, an unresolved V gene accounts for under half, and the remainder has no known explanation. The table for this sample lists about half a million clones; about 88% of them were counted only once. The ten largest clones take up roughly 1.7% of the sample. Taken with the paper, the label for treatment or condition translates to: 15 to 20 received Ad26.COV2.S at low or high dose, single or two shots; 5 received placebo; per-sample allocation not given. Repertoires of vaccine and placebo recipients were sequenced from samples taken on day 63 after the first injection.

This material consisted of peripheral blood, taken in a trial of Ad26.COV2.S vaccine versus placebo. These receptors all come from a person aged 18-60 years who received the Ad26.COV2.S COVID-19 vaccine or a placebo.

The chain employs TRBV24-1 and TRBJ2-7, with 12 bases fitting TRBD2. V was clipped by 3 bases and J by 4 bases; unmatched bases: 3. CDR3 length: 15 amino acids. Germline CDR1 KGHDR, CDR2 SFDVKD. The chain's CDR3 is CATSDASGRAYEQYF. The CDR3 DNA sequence: TGTGCCACCAGTGATGCTAGCGGGAGGGCTTACGAGCAGTACTTC.

V usage is TRBV21-1 and J usage is TRBJ1-2; the table assigns TRBD1, which was not confirmed against the DNA. TRBV21-1 is assigned pseudogene status. The CDR3 sequence is 13 residues long. For the CDR3, the DNA is TGTGCCAGCAGCAAGGACAGCTGCACCGGCTACACCTTC. It specifies CASSKDSCTGYTF.

The chain joins TRBV7-9 to TRBJ1-4; D might be TRBD1 (5 bases). The germline V gene has CDR1 SEHNR and CDR2 FQNEAQ (reference sequence). The CDR3 length is 16 residues. Trimming stripped 5 bases from V and 0 bases from J, with 13 bases between. The CDR3 region has the DNA TGTGCCAGCAGCCTGGGTACAGGTTCAACTAATGAAAAACTGTTTTTT. As protein: CASSLGTGSTNEKLFF.

The genes are TRBV19 and TRBJ2-5; 7 nucleotides align to TRBD1. Germline V gene data show CDR1 as LNHDA and CDR2 as SQIVND (reference sequence). The CDR3 has 13 amino acids. Trimming removed 8 bases from V and 0 bases from J; junction bases left unmatched: 3. The CDR3 sequence: CASSDRDQETQYF. CDR3 DNA: TGTGCCAGTTCCGACAGGGACCAAGAGACCCAGTACTTC. The entire variable domain, with the rest obtained from reference TRBV19 and TRBJ2-5, is as follows: DGGITQSPKYLFRKEGQNVTLSCEQNLNHDAMYWYRQDPGQGLRLIYYSQIVNDFQKGDIAEGYSVSREKKESFPLTVTSAQKNPTAFYLCASSDRDQETQYFGPGTRLLVL.

The chain uses TRBV6-2 or TRBV6-3 and TRBJ2-6, with a weak D call TRBD1 (5 bases). Germline V gene data show CDR1 as MNHEY and CDR2 as SVGEGT. The germline V and J ends were trimmed by 0 bases and 4 bases, with 7 bases remaining between them. The CDR3 extends over 15 amino acids. The DNA for the CDR3 is TGTGCCAGCAGTTACTCGGGGCGAGGGGCCAACGTCCTGACTTTC. This sequence encodes CASSYSGRGANVLTF.